This TCR beta chain was observed in a study of blood T cell repertoires in COVID-19. Across the whole study: COVID-19 samples, acute and convalescent, were from the United States, Italy and Spain. PBMCs, B-cell-depleted T cells, or T cells were the source of the cDNA or gDNA that made up the material.

Clones were sequenced by immunoSEQ multiplex PCR, and TCRdb holds only the in-frame ones, with some missing. This repertoire shows about 220,000 clones, 82% found once; its top ten account for roughly 3.5%. Recruitment covered about two dozen US areas and drew participants whose ages spanned roughly 18 to 90 years. Cohort 3 recovered donors had two negative PCRs, clearance, or symptom resolution. The CDR3 consists of 14 residues. The trim removed 0 bases at V and 7 bases at J, leaving 7 bases unmatched. CDR1 and CDR2 (germline): SQVTM, ANQGSEA. Sequenced input: PBMCs or T cells enriched from blood (not recorded which). This TCR came from a woman in her sixties who had recovered from COVID-19. This sequence joins TRBV29-1 and TRBJ1-2; 8 positions match TRBD1. The CDR3 reads CSVEEGRGLGGYTF. The CDR3 nucleotides are TGCAGCGTTGAAGAAGGCAGGGGGCTAGGTGGCTACACCTTC. Together with reference TRBV29-1 and TRBJ1-2, the CDR3 gives the full variable domain: SAVISQKPSRDICQRGTSLTIQCQVDSQVTMMFWYRQQPGQSLTLIATANQGSEATYESGFVIDKFPISRPNLTFSTLTVSNMSPEDSSIYLCSVEEGRGLGGYTFGSGTRLTVV.